The source of this T cell receptor beta chain is a study of T cell responses to AZD1222 COVID-19 vaccine. Study-wide points: Breadth and depth of Spike-specific TCRs rose after two AZD1222 doses. Among those given AZD1222, only five to seven were seropositive at baseline. Variant regions that are unmutated are reportedly the target of nearly half of spike-specific TCRs.

Trimming left V 6 bases short and J 8 bases short, with 11 bases between. Germline values: CDR1 MNHEY, CDR2 SVGAGI. The CDR3 runs to 13 residues. The method was immunoSEQ multiplex PCR; TCRdb's version includes in-frame clones alone and lacks a portion of them. The sample gives 150,000 to 200,000 clones, 90% to 95% of which show up once; 9.2% is in the top ten. Note on this clone: Its antigen remains unidentified.

The chain has TRBV6-5 and TRBJ1-6; maybe TRBD1 (5 bases). Source: peripheral blood, taken on day 0 of AZD1222 vaccination. The clonotype was recovered from an adult in good health. In nucleotides, the CDR3 is TGTGCCAGCAGGGACGGGACTTATTCACCCCTCCACTTT. This encodes CASRDGTYSPLHF.